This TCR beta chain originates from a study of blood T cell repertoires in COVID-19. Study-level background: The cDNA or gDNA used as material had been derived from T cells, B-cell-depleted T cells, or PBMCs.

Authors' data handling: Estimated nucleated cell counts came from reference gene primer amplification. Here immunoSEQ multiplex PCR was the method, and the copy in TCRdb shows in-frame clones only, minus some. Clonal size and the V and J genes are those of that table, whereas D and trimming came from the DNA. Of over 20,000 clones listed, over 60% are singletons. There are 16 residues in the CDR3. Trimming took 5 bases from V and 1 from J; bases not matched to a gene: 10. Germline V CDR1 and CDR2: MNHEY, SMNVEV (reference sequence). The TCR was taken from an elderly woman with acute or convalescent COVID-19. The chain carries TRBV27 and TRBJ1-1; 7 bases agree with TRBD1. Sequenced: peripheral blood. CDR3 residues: CASSKYPRTGNTEAFF. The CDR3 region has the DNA TGTGCCAGCAGTAAATACCCAAGGACAGGGAACACTGAAGCTTTCTTT.